This T cell receptor beta chain came from a study of blood T cell repertoires in COVID-19. CDR3 length: 13 residues. V was pared by 1 base and J by 8 bases, with 11 bases between. Germline V gives CDR1 SGHDN, CDR2 FVKESK. TCRdb's copy holds only in-frame clones and misses some; the assay was immunoSEQ multiplex PCR. In the table there are approximately 190,000 clones, around 80% of which are singletons. Seattle's cohort entered during active infection and was followed longitudinally. Source material: peripheral blood. The clonotype originates from a woman aged 60 to 75 with COVID-19, enrolled during active disease. The rearrangement uses TRBV14 and TRBJ1-2; D remains unclear. CDR3 residues: CASSQGAPEGYTF. CDR3 nucleotide sequence: TGTGCCAGCAGCCAAGGGGCTCCGGAAGGCTACACCTTC.